In its sample, the clone carrying this TCR beta chain is medium-sized. The entry originates in a study of circulating CD8 cells and anti-PD-1 response in melanoma. Sorting of live CD3+CD8+TCRalphabeta+ cells by PD-1 and/or TIGIT gave four subsets. Each library started from around 14 ng of total RNA using the QIAseq Immune Repertoire TCR panel. TCRdb recomputed calls from the reads with MiXCR, one row per CDR3 protein. The repertoire holds about 330 distinct CDR3 sequences, with roughly 11% as singletons. Germline V gene data show CDR1 as SNHLY and CDR2 as FYNNEI. The V end was cut by 6 bases, the J end by 3 bases, with 14 bases between. The length of the CDR3 is 15 residues.

The clonotype comes from a human donor with melanoma. The starting material was CD8+ T cells from PBMCs, obtained at baseline or after one month of anti-PD-1 therapy (not recorded which). The V call is TRBV2, the J call TRBJ1-4, with D possibly being TRBD1 (6 bases). The CDR3 sequence: CASRKSQGSNEKLFF. The CDR3 bases are TGTGCCAGCAGGAAATCACAGGGATCTAATGAAAAACTGTTTTTT.